The 31 T cell receptor beta chains below were found in one sample sequenced in a study of T-cell memory formation after mild COVID-19. From the 5' RACE reads, TCRdb called clonotypes with MiXCR, one entry per CDR3 protein. The table records 390,000 or so distinct CDR3 sequences, roughly 15% of them present only once. Material: PBMCs or a T cell subset sorted from them (not recorded which). Source of these receptors: a young man who had mild COVID-19 (a few samples of this study predate the infection). Cell type and time point are not known.

The V gene is TRBV7-8, the J gene TRBJ1-2; 10 nucleotides align to TRBD1. The V gene end was trimmed by 5 bases and the J gene end by 6 bases; junction bases not matched to a gene: 9. Germline V CDR1 and CDR2: SGHVS, FQNEAQ. The CDR3 is 15 amino acids. In DNA form, the CDR3 reads TGTGCCAGCAGCGTGGGGACAGGGGAGTACAATGGCTACACCTTC. The encoded protein is CASSVGTGEYNGYTF.

This clonotype was observed at least ten times. This chain links TRBV2 with TRBJ1-5; D is perhaps TRBD1 (5 bases). Trimming removed 2 bases at V and 6 bases at J, with 11 bases between. CDR1 and CDR2 from the germline V gene are SNHLY and FYNNEI. This CDR3 is 14 amino acids long. CDR3 nucleotides: TGTGCCAGCAGTGAACAGGGAGGGAGTCAGCCCCAGCATTTT. It translates to CASSEQGGSQPQHF. Combining the CDR3 with reference TRBV2 and TRBJ1-5 gives the whole variable domain EPEVTQTPSHQVTQMGQEVILRCVPISNHLYFYWYRQILGQKVEFLVSFYNNEISEKSEIFDDQFSVERPDGSNFTLKIRSTKLEDSAMYFCASSEQGGSQPQHFGDGTRLSIL.

The CDR3 loop reads CASSYSADRGYGYTF. CDR3 in DNA: TGTGCCAGCAGTTACTCAGCAGACAGGGGCTATGGCTACACCTTC. The V call is TRBV6-6, the J call TRBJ1-2; TRBD1 matches at 8 bases. CDR3 length: 15 amino acids. Looked up from germline, CDR1 is MNHNY and CDR2 is SVGAGI (reference sequence). V gave up 0 bases and J gave up 4 bases; unmatched junction bases: 4.

In this sample, this clonotype turned up a few times. The rearrangement uses TRBV6-2 or TRBV6-3 and TRBJ2-7; D unresolved. CDR1 is MNHEY, CDR2 SVGEGT, per germline. Deletions cut 6 bases from V and 5 bases from J, with 17 bases between. The CDR3 runs to 14 residues. CDR3 sequence: CASRTVTNRDEQYV. CDR3 DNA sequence: TGTGCCAGCAGGACGGTCACCAACCGGGACGAGCAGTACGTC.

The chain links TRBV2 to TRBJ2-3, with 9 bases matching TRBD2. The V segment lost 8 bases and the J segment 0 bases; nucleotides outside the gene matches: 12. CDR1 and CDR2 (germline): SNHLY, FYNNEI. The CDR3 extends over 17 amino acids. In nucleotides, the CDR3 is TGTGCCAGCGAGCGGATAGCGGGGGAGATCAGCACAGATACGCAGTATTTT. As protein: CASERIAGEISTDTQYF.

This clonotype was recorded a few times. The chain couples TRBV7-8 to TRBJ1-1; D is possibly TRBD1 (6 bases). CDR3 length equals 14 residues. V lost 8 bases and J 5 bases, leaving 18 bases between the germline ends. The germline V gene encodes CDR1 SGHVS and CDR2 FQNEAQ. The CDR3 spells CASCLNRAGTEAFF. The CDR3 coding sequence is TGTGCCAGCTGTCTTAACAGGGCTGGGACTGAAGCTTTCTTT.

This chain links TRBV12-5 with TRBJ1-5; D gene ambiguous. The CDR3 is 13 amino acids. V was cut by 0 bases and J by 6 bases, with 6 bases left in between. Germline V gene data show CDR1 as LGHNT and CDR2 as FRNRAP. The CDR3 nucleotides are TGTGCTAGTGGTTTGGTACTGGGTCAGCCCCAGCATTTT. Protein sequence: CASGLVLGQPQHF.

The gene calls are TRBV4-1 and TRBJ1-6; 9 bases align to TRBD1. The CDR3 extends over 16 amino acids. Trimming removed 4 bases from V and 6 bases from J; junction bases left unmatched: 7. Germline CDR1 MGHRA, CDR2 YSYEKL. CDR3 bases: TGCGCCAGCAGCCCCGGACAGGGGTCGTTTAATTCACCCCTCCACTTT. Residues: CASSPGQGSFNSPLHF.

This clonotype was recorded a few times. V usage is TRBV5-6 and J usage is TRBJ2-7; D ambiguous. The CDR3 is made up of 10 amino acids. Germline-derived CDR1 and CDR2 are SGHDT and YYEEEE. V dropped 7 bases and J dropped 2 bases, with 4 bases sitting between them. The CDR3 protein is CASGAYEQYF. CDR3 coding DNA: TGTGCCAGCGGAGCCTACGAGCAGTACTTC. Looking up the rest from reference TRBV5-6 and TRBJ2-7 gives the full variable domain: DAGVTQSPTHLIKTRGQQVTLRCSPKSGHDTVSWYQQALGQGPQFIFQYYEEEERQRGNFPDRFSGHQFPNYSSELNVNALLLGDSALYLCASGAYEQYFGPGTRLTVT.

The sample holds one count of this clonotype. The rearrangement uses TRBV28 and TRBJ2-1; D gene unclear. The length of the CDR3 is 13 residues. Per the germline V gene, CDR1 is MDHEN and CDR2 is SYDVKM. V was cut by 1 base and J by 12 bases, with 13 bases left in between. The CDR3 region has the DNA TGTGCCAGCAGTTTATCCCTCCGGCCGGGGCAGTTCTTC. It is translated as CASSLSLRPGQFF.

This clonotype was found a few times. The gene calls are TRBV7-9 and TRBJ1-1; 7 bases line up with TRBD1. The CDR3 consists of 14 residues. The V gene end was trimmed by 5 bases and the J gene end by 5 bases; junction bases not matched to a gene: 8. Germline assignment: CDR1 SEHNR and CDR2 FQNEAQ (reference sequence). The CDR3 DNA reads as TGTGCCAGCAGCCATCCGGGACAGCCGACTGAAGCTTTCTTT. Its translation is CASSHPGQPTEAFF. Based on the CDR3 plus reference TRBV7-9 and TRBJ1-1, the full variable domain is DTGVSQNPRHKITKRGQNVTFRCDPISEHNRLYWYRQTLGQGPEFLTYFQNEAQLEKSRLLSDRFSAERPKGSFSTLEIQRTEQGDSAMYLCASSHPGQPTEAFFGQGTRLTVV.

V and J are TRBV11-2 and TRBJ2-5; TRBD1 or TRBD2 may be the D gene (5 bases each). Germline-derived CDR1 and CDR2 are SGHAT and FQNNGV. The CDR3 loop spans 15 amino acids. The V and J ends lost 4 bases and 2 bases respectively, with 14 bases between them. The CDR3 region has the DNA TGTGCCAGCAGCTCGGGGCTCGGGTGGCAAGAGACCCAGTACTTC. This translates into CASSSGLGWQETQYF.

This clonotype was found a few times. The chain recombines TRBV5-6 with TRBJ2-7, with 7 bases aligning to TRBD2. The CDR3 totals 15 residues. CDR1 is SGHDT and CDR2 is YYEEEE in the germline V gene. The trim removed 6 bases at V and 2 bases at J, leaving 11 bases unmatched. CDR3 region: CASKSGITSPYEQYV. The CDR3 DNA follows: TGTGCCAGCAAGAGCGGGATAACGAGCCCCTACGAGCAGTACGTC.

This rearrangement joins TRBV6-5 to TRBJ1-5, with D tentatively TRBD1 (6 bases). From germline, CDR1 is MNHEY and CDR2 SVGAGI. This CDR3 is built from 16 residues. Trimming left V 6 bases short and J 3 bases short, with 18 bases between. The CDR3 coding sequence is TGTGCCAGCAGACGCTTGGGGCGGGGGCCCAATCAGCCCCAGCATTTT. Protein sequence: CASRRLGRGPNQPQHF.

This clonotype has more than one count but fewer than ten. The CDR3 is CASSYNGGGLYEQYV. DNA for the CDR3: TGTGCCAGCAGTTATAACGGCGGGGGGCTCTACGAGCAGTACGTC. The V and J genes are TRBV6-2 or TRBV6-3 and TRBJ2-7; 8 bases align to TRBD2. The CDR3 has 15 residues. From germline, CDR1 is MNHEY and CDR2 SVGEGT. V shed 3 bases and J 3 bases; nucleotides not matched to a gene: 7.

This clonotype was seen repeatedly, ten times or more. The chain recombines TRBV10-3 with TRBJ1-2, with 7 bases matching TRBD1. This CDR3 spans 14 amino acids. The V gene end was trimmed by 7 bases and the J gene end by 7 bases; junction bases not matched to a gene: 12. The germline CDR1 and CDR2 sequences are ENHRY and SYGVKD. The CDR3 sequence: CAITADRTYGGYTF. CDR3 in DNA: TGTGCCATCACTGCGGACAGGACCTATGGTGGCTACACCTTC.

This clonotype was counted only a few times. The chain carries TRBV9 and TRBJ2-1; TRBD1 aligns across 10 bases. Germline values: CDR1 SGDLS, CDR2 YYNGEE. V was clipped by 1 base and J by 6 bases; unmatched bases: 1. CDR3 size: 14 residues. Here the CDR3 reads CASSVRDRGNEQFF. CDR3 nucleotide sequence: TGTGCCAGCAGCGTAAGGGACAGGGGCAATGAGCAGTTCTTC.

This clonotype was seen ten or more times. This chain links TRBV28 with TRBJ2-7, with unresolved D. This CDR3 spans 12 amino acids. Germline V CDR1 and CDR2: MDHEN, SYDVKM. Trimming stripped 5 bases from V and 6 bases from J, with 11 bases between. The CDR3 sequence is CASSSLLFEQYV. DNA for the CDR3: TGTGCCAGCAGTAGCCTTCTTTTCGAGCAGTACGTC.

V gene TRBV5-5 combines with J gene TRBJ2-5, with 7 bases lining up with TRBD2. The CDR3 spans 14 residues. Trimming took 0 bases from V and 5 from J; bases not matched to a gene: 4. Germline V gene data show CDR1 as SGHKS and CDR2 as YYEKEE (reference sequence). CDR3 amino acids: CASSLVWGGETQYF. In DNA form, the CDR3 reads TGTGCCAGCAGCTTGGTTTGGGGAGGGGAGACCCAGTACTTC.

This CDR3 is CASSQAYGSQPQHF. The DNA of the CDR3 is TGCGCCAGCAGCCAAGCATACGGATCTCAGCCCCAGCATTTT. This chain connects TRBV4-1 to TRBJ1-5; the D is unclear. CDR1 and CDR2 (germline): MGHRA, YSYEKL. V dropped 1 base and J dropped 6 bases, with 10 bases sitting between them. CDR3 length: 14 amino acids.

This clonotype was detected a few times. V and J are TRBV7-8 and TRBJ2-5; D remains ambiguous. From germline, CDR1 is SGHVS and CDR2 FQNEAQ. Trimming removed 4 bases from V and 3 bases from J, with 18 bases in between. The CDR3 is made up of 16 amino acids. The CDR3 DNA follows: TGTGCCAGCAGCTCAGTACCAAAAAATGGAAAAGAGACCCAGTACTTC. This gives the protein CASSSVPKNGKETQYF.

This chain links TRBV3-1 with TRBJ2-1; TRBD2 matches 7 bases. Trimming removed 3 bases from V and 9 bases from J; junction bases left unmatched: 8. This CDR3 is built from 14 residues. The germline gives CDR1 LGHDT, CDR2 YNNKEL (reference sequence). The CDR3: CASSQRGGAGEQFF. The CDR3 coding sequence is TGTGCCAGCAGCCAGAGGGGAGGGGCTGGTGAGCAGTTCTTC.

This clonotype was seen many times. The chain's CDR3 is CASSNTGNGYTF. CDR3 nucleotide sequence: TGTGCCAGCAGTAACACAGGGAATGGCTACACCTTC. This rearrangement joins TRBV3-1 to TRBJ1-2; the D gene is possibly TRBD1 (6 bases). The germline V gene has CDR1 LGHDT and CDR2 YNNKEL (reference sequence). The CDR3 length is 12 residues. V lost 6 bases and J lost 6, with 11 bases in between.

The CDR3 sequence is CASSSGGPHNEQFF. The DNA for the CDR3 is TGCGCCAGCAGCTCGGGGGGGCCTCACAATGAGCAGTTCTTC. This chain joins TRBV4-1 and TRBJ2-1, with 8 positions matching TRBD2. CDR3 length: 14 residues. With V trimmed by 5 bases and J by 5 bases, 5 bases remained unmatched. Germline CDR1 reads MGHRA; CDR2 reads YSYEKL.

This clonotype was detected a few times. The gene calls are TRBV5-1 and TRBJ2-3; no clear D gene. The V gene lost 6 bases and the J gene lost 1 base, with 15 bases spanning the gap. CDR1 and CDR2 (germline): SGHRS, YFSETQ. The CDR3 length is 15 residues. CDR3 residues: CASTRLGAGTDTQYF. In DNA, the CDR3 is TGCGCCAGCACCCGTTTGGGCGCGGGCACAGATACGCAGTATTTT.

This chain uses TRBV4-3 with TRBJ1-5; tentative D call: TRBD1 (5 bases). Germline assignment: CDR1 LGHNA and CDR2 YSLEER. The CDR3 length is 13 residues. V lost 0 bases and J 6 bases, leaving 6 bases between the germline ends. The DNA for the CDR3 is TGCGCCAGCAGCCAAGATCAGGGTCAGCCCCAGCATTTT. It is translated as CASSQDQGQPQHF.

This clonotype has a handful of counts. The gene calls are TRBV7-9 and TRBJ1-2; no clear D gene. The V gene lost 2 bases and the J gene lost 6 bases, with 13 bases spanning the gap. This CDR3 spans 14 amino acids. CDR1 and CDR2 (germline): SEHNR, FQNEAQ (reference sequence). CDR3 in amino acids: CASSLPRDTHGYTF. The CDR3 nucleotides read TGTGCCAGCAGCTTACCACGAGACACCCATGGCTACACCTTC.

This clonotype occurred many times. V usage is TRBV14 and J usage is TRBJ2-5, with no clear D. CDR3 size: 12 residues. Germline V lookup: CDR1 SGHDN, CDR2 FVKESK. V lost 1 base and J 4 bases, leaving 4 bases between the germline ends. The CDR3 loop is CASSQGLETQYF. Here the CDR3 DNA reads TGTGCCAGCAGCCAAGGACTAGAGACCCAGTACTTC.

This clonotype was counted ten times or more. The genes are TRBV7-8 and TRBJ2-3; the match to TRBD1 covers 10 bases. J gave up 5 bases and V 3 bases, and 5 bases lay outside the gene matches. The CDR3 loop spans 15 amino acids. Germline V gene sequence: CDR1 SGHVS, CDR2 FQNEAQ. The CDR3 DNA is TGTGCCAGCAGCTTCCGGGACAGGGGTAGAGATACGCAGTATTTT. Translating it yields CASSFRDRGRDTQYF.

V usage is TRBV4-1 and J usage is TRBJ2-3; 9 nucleotides match TRBD2. Germline CDR1 is MGHRA and CDR2 is YSYEKL. The CDR3 contains 17 residues. V lost 0 bases to trimming and J lost 6 bases; unmatched junction nucleotides: 10. The DNA of the CDR3 is TGCGCCAGCAGCCAAGATTCGGCGCGGGGGGGCCGGGATACGCAGTATTTT. It yields the protein CASSQDSARGGRDTQYF.

This chain connects TRBV20-1 to TRBJ2-5; D is undetermined. V dropped 3 bases and J dropped 7 bases, with 15 bases sitting between them. The CDR3 consists of 13 residues. The germline V gene encodes CDR1 DFQATT and CDR2 SNEGSKA (reference sequence). The CDR3 loop is CSASLVEYGTQYF. CDR3 DNA sequence: TGCAGTGCTAGCTTGGTTGAGTACGGGACCCAGTACTTC.